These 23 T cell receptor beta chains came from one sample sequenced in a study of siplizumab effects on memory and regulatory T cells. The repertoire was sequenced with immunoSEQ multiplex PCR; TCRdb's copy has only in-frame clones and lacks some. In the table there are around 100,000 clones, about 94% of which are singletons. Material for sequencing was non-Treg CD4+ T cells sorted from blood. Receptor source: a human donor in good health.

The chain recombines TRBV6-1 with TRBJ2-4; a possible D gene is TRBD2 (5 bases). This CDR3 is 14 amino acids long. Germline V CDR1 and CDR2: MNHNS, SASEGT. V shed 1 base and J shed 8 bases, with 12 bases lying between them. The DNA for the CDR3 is TGTGCCAGCAGTGAAGGGGCTAGCTTAGACATTCAGTACTTC. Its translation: CASSEGASLDIQYF.

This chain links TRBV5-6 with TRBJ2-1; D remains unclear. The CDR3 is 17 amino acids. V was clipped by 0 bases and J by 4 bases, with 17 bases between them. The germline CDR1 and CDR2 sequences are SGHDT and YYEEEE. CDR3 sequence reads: CASSLALAVPPYNEQFF. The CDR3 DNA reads TGTGCCAGCAGCTTGGCGTTAGCTGTCCCTCCATACAATGAGCAGTTCTTC. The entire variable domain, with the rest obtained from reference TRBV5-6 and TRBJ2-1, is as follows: DAGVTQSPTHLIKTRGQQVTLRCSPKSGHDTVSWYQQALGQGPQFIFQYYEEEERQRGNFPDRFSGHQFPNYSSELNVNALLLGDSALYLCASSLALAVPPYNEQFFGPGTRLTVL.

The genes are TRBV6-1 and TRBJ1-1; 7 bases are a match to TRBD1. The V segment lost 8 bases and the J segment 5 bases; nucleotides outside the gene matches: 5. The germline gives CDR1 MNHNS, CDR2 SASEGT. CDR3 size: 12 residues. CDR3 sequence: CASRTGVTEAFF. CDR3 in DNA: TGTGCCAGCCGGACAGGCGTTACTGAAGCTTTCTTT.

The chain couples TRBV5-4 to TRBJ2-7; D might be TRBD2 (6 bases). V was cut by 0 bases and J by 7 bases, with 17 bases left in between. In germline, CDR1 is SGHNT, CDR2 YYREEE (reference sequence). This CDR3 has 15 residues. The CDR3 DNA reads TGTGCCAGCAGCTTGGCCCTAGGGAGGTTGGGGGAGCAGTACTTC. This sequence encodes CASSLALGRLGEQYF.

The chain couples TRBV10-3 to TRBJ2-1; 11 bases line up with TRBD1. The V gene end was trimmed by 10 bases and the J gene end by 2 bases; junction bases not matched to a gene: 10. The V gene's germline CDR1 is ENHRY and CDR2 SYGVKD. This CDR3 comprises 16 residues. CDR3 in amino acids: CATTPRGQGAYNEQFF. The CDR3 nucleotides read TGTGCCACCACTCCTAGGGGACAGGGGGCCTACAATGAGCAGTTCTTC.

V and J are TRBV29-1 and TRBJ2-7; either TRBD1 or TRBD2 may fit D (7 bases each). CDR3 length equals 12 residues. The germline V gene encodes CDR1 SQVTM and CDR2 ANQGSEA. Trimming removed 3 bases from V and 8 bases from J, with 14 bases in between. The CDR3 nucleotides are TGCAGCGTTGACCTCAGGGGGGGGCAGCAGTACTTC. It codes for CSVDLRGGQQYF.

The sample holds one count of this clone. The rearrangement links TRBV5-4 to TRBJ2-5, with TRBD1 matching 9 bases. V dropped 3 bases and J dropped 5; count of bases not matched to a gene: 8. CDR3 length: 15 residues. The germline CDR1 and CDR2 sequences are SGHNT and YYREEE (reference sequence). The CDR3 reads CASSSVRDRVETQYF. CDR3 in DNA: TGTGCCAGCAGCTCAGTCCGGGACAGGGTCGAGACCCAGTACTTC. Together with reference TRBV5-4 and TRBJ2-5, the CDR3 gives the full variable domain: ETGVTQSPTHLIKTRGQQVTLRCSSQSGHNTVSWYQQALGQGPQFIFQYYREEENGRGNFPPRFSGLQFPNYSSELNVNALELDDSALYLCASSSVRDRVETQYFGPGTRLLVL.

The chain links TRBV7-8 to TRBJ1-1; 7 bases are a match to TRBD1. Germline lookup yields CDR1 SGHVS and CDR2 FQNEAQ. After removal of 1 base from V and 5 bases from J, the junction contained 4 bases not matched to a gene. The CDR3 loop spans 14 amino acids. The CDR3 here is CASSLGQGVTEAFF. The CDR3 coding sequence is TGTGCCAGCAGCTTAGGACAGGGTGTGACTGAAGCTTTCTTT. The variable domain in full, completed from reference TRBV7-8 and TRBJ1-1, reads GAGVSQSPRYKVAKRGQDVALRCDPISGHVSLFWYQQALGQGPEFLTYFQNEAQLDKSGLPSDRFFAERPEGSVSTLKIQRTQQEDSAVYLCASSLGQGVTEAFFGQGTRLTVV.

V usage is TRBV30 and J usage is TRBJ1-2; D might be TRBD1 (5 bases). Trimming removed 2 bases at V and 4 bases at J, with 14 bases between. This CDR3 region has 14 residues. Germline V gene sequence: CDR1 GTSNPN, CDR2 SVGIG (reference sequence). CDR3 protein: CAWSWDADGYGYTF. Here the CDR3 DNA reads TGTGCCTGGAGTTGGGACGCGGACGGCTATGGCTACACCTTC.

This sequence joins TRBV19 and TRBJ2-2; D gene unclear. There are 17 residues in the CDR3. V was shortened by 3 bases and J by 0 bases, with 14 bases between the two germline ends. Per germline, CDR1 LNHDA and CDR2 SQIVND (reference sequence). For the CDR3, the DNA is TGTGCCAGTAGTATCCCCCGTCGCAGCGCGAACACCGGGGAGCTGTTTTTT. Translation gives CASSIPRRSANTGELFF.

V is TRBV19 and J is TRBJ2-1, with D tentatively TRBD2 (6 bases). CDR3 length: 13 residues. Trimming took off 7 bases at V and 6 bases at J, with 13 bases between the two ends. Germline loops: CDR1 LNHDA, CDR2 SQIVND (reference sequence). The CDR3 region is CASTTSLFNEQFF. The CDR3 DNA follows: TGTGCCAGTACCACTAGCCTCTTCAATGAGCAGTTCTTC.

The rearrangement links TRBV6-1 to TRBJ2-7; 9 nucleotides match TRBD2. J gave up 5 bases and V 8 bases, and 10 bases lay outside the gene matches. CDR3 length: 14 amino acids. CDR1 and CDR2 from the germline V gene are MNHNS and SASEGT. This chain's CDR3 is CASHSAGGRNEQYF. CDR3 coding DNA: TGTGCCAGCCACTCGGCGGGAGGGCGGAACGAGCAGTACTTC.

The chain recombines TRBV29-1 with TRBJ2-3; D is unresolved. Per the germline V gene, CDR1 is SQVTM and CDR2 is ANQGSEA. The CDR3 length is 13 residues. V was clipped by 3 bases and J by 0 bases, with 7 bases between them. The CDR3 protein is CSVDVASTDTQYF. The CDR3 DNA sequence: TGCAGCGTTGATGTTGCTAGCACAGATACGCAGTATTTT.

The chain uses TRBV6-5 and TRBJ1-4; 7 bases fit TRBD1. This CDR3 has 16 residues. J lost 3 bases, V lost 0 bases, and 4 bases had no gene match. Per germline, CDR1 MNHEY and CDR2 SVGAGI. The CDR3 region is CASSYSTGSPNEKLFF. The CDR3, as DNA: TGTGCCAGCAGTTACTCGACAGGGAGCCCTAATGAAAAACTGTTTTTT.

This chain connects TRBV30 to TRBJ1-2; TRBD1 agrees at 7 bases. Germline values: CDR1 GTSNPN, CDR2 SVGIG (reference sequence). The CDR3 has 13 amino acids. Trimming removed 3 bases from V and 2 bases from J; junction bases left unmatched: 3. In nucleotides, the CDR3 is TGTGCCTGGAGGGTACAGGGGAACTATGGCTACACCTTC. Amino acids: CAWRVQGNYGYTF.

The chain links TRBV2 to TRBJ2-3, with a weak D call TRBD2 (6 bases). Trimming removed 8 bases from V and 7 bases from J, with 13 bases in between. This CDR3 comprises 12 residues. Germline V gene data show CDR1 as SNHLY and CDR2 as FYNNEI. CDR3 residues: CASWGRGNTQYF. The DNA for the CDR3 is TGTGCCAGCTGGGGTCGGGGGAATACGCAGTATTTT.

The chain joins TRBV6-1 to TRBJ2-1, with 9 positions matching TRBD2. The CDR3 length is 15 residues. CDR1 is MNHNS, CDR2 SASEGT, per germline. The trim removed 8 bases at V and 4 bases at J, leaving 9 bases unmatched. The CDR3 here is CASSSGILVYNEQFF. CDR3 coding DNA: TGTGCCAGCTCTAGCGGGATATTAGTTTACAATGAGCAGTTCTTC.

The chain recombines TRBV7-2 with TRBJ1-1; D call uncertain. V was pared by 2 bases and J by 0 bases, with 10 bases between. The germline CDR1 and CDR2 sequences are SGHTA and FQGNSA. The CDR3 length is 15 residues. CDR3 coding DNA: TGTGCCAGCAGCTTATTTGACTTCATGAACACTGAAGCTTTCTTT. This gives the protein CASSLFDFMNTEAFF.

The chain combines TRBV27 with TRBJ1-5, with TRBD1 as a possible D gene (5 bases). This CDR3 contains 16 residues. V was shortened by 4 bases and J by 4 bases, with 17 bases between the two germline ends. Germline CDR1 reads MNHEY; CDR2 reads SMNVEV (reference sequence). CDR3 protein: CASSSLLAGGNQPQHF. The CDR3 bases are TGTGCCAGCAGTTCCCTTTTGGCGGGGGGAAATCAGCCCCAGCATTTT.

The CDR3 loop reads CASSLRQGHTDTQYF. In DNA form, the CDR3 reads TGCGCCAGCAGCTTGAGACAGGGGCACACAGATACGCAGTATTTT. The chain combines TRBV5-1 with TRBJ2-3, with 8 positions matching TRBD1. The CDR3 length is 15 residues. Losses at the gene ends were 1 base for V and 2 bases for J; bases not matched to a gene: 3. The V gene's germline CDR1 is SGHRS and CDR2 YFSETQ.

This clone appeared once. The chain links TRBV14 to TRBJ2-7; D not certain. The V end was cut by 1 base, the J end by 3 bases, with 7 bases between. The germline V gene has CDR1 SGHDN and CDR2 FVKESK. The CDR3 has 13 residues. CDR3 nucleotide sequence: TGTGCCAGCAGCCAAGTCTCACTCTACGAGCAGTACTTC. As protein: CASSQVSLYEQYF.

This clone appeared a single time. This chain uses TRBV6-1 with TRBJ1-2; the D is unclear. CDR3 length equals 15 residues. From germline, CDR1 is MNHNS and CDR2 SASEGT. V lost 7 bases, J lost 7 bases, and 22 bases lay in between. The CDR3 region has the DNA TGTGCCAGCACTTTAGGACGGTACCCCTCCGGTGGCTACACCTTC. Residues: CASTLGRYPSGGYTF.

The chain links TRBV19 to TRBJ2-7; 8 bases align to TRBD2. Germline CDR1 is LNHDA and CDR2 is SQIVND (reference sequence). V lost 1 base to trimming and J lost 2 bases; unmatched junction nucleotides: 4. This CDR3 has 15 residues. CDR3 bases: TGTGCCAGTAGTATAGGTACTAGCGGAGCCTACGAGCAGTACTTC. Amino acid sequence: CASSIGTSGAYEQYF.